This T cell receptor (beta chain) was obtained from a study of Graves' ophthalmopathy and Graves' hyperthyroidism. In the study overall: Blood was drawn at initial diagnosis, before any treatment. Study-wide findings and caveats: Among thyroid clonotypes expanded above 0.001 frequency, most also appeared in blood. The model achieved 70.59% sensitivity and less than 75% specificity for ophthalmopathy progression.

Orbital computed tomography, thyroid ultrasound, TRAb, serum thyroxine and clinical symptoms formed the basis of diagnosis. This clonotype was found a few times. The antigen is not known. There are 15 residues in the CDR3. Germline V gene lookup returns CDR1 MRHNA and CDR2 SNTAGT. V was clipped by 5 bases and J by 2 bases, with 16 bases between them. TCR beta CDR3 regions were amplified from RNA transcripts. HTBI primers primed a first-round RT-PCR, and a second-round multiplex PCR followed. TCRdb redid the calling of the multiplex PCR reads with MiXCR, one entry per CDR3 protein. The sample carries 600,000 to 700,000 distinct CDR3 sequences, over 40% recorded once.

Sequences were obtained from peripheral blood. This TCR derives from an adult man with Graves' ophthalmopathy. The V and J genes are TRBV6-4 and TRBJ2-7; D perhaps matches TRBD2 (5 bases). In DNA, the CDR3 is TGTGCCAGCAGTTTTGGACTCCCAACTCCCTACGAGCAGTACTTC. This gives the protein CASSFGLPTPYEQYF.